This T cell receptor beta chain was recovered during a study of cytotoxic CD8 clonotypes in ibrutinib-treated CLL. The table came from immunoSEQ multiplex PCR; TCRdb's copy has only in-frame clones and leaves some out. The repertoire includes about 330,000 clones, 67% of them detected once, and around 6.6% sits in the top ten. This clone was observed a single time. There are 19 residues in the CDR3. After removal of 4 bases from V and 8 bases from J, the junction contained 24 bases not matched to a gene. CDR1 SGHRS and CDR2 YFSETQ come from the germline V gene. The chain combines TRBV5-1 with TRBJ2-1; 7 nucleotides agree with TRBD2. This clonotype was obtained from a human donor with chronic lymphocytic leukemia. The starting material was PBMCs, obtained after 36 months of ibrutinib treatment. CDR3 DNA: TGCGCCAGCAGCCCCACGACCTCCCGTTCTGGCGGGGGAGTCTATGAGCAGTTCTTC. Translation: CASSPTTSRSGGGVYEQFF.